Below, 22 T cell receptor beta chains from the same sample are listed, as sequenced in a study of regulatory T cells in long-lasting Graves disease. As to time point: newly diagnosed GD, antithyroid drugs for less than 3 months. PBMC-extracted RNA yielded the TCR library. Libraries of TCR beta came from iRepertoire HTBI primers plus Arm-PCR of CDR3 regions. TCRdb fed the multiplex PCR reads into MiXCR, producing one record per CDR3 protein. The repertoire holds about 220,000 distinct CDR3 sequences, with roughly 19% as singletons. These data were also filed under a second study, of T cells in Graves' hyperthyroidism and ophthalmopathy.

This specimen consisted of peripheral blood mononuclear cells (PBMCs), obtained at new diagnosis, from a patient treated with antithyroid drugs. These receptors were obtained from a woman aged 25 to 39 with Graves disease.

This clonotype was observed a few times. The chain uses TRBV28 and TRBJ2-1, with 12 positions matching TRBD2. The CDR3 sequence is 19 residues long. CDR1 and CDR2 (germline): MDHEN, SYDVKM. Trimming removed 7 bases from V and 2 bases from J; junction bases left unmatched: 15. The CDR3: CASTPFALAGGRAYNEQFF. The CDR3 coding sequence is TGTGCCAGCACCCCCTTCGCCCTAGCGGGAGGGAGAGCCTACAATGAGCAGTTCTTC.

This clonotype appeared many times. The rearrangement joins TRBV30 to TRBJ1-1; possibly TRBD1 for D (6 bases). This CDR3 is 13 amino acids long. The ends were cut back, 1 base at V and 6 bases at J, with 12 bases in the middle. The germline V gene encodes CDR1 GTSNPN and CDR2 SVGIG (reference sequence). In DNA, the CDR3 is TGTGCCTGGAGTGAAAGGGGGTTCGCTGAAGCTTTCTTT. This gives the protein CAWSERGFAEAFF.

This clonotype appeared many times. The chain carries TRBV28 and TRBJ1-5, with D tentatively TRBD1 (5 bases). Germline V CDR1 and CDR2: MDHEN, SYDVKM. V gave up 2 bases and J gave up 4 bases, with 12 bases separating them. CDR3 length equals 15 residues. CDR3 sequence reads: CASSLGTFENQPQHF. DNA for the CDR3: TGTGCCAGCAGTTTAGGGACCTTTGAGAATCAGCCCCAGCATTTT.

Ten or more counts support this clonotype. The genes are TRBV3-1 and TRBJ2-1; the match to TRBD1 covers 10 bases. V gave up 6 bases and J gave up 3 bases; unmatched junction bases: 8. Germline values: CDR1 LGHDT, CDR2 YNNKEL (reference sequence). The CDR3 length is 16 residues. CDR3 DNA: TGTGCCAGCAGGTATTCTGGACAGGGGGGCTACAATGAGCAGTTCTTC. This codes for CASRYSGQGGYNEQFF.

This clonotype was observed at least ten times. V is TRBV30 and J is TRBJ1-1; perhaps TRBD1 as D (6 bases). V was pared by 5 bases and J by 3 bases, with 16 bases between. The CDR3 length is 14 residues. The germline V gene encodes CDR1 GTSNPN and CDR2 SVGIG (reference sequence). CDR3 DNA: TGTGCCTGGGGTCGAATACAGGGATACACTGAAGCTTTCTTT. This translates into CAWGRIQGYTEAFF.

This clonotype appeared many times. The chain has TRBV7-9 and TRBJ2-1; 16 positions match TRBD2. This CDR3 is built from 18 residues. The germline CDR1 and CDR2 sequences are SEHNR and FQNEAQ (reference sequence). V lost 5 bases to trimming and J lost 0 bases; unmatched junction nucleotides: 4. The CDR3 here is CASSAGLAGGSSYNEQFF. CDR3 nucleotide sequence: TGTGCCAGCAGCGCGGGACTAGCGGGAGGGAGCTCCTACAATGAGCAGTTCTTC.

The chain couples TRBV11-2 to TRBJ2-3, with TRBD2 matching 15 bases. This CDR3 has 17 amino acids. Germline assignment: CDR1 SGHAT and CDR2 FQNNGV. The ends lost 2 bases at V and 6 bases at J; junction bases unmatched: 6. This chain's CDR3 is CASSLTGTSGGLDTQYF. DNA for the CDR3: TGTGCCAGCAGCTTAACCGGGACTAGCGGGGGGTTGGATACGCAGTATTTT.

The count of this clonotype is one. V and J are TRBV15 and TRBJ1-1; D unclear. V was clipped by 0 bases and J by 4 bases, with 15 bases between them. The CDR3 contains 16 residues. Germline V gene data show CDR1 as LNHNV and CDR2 as YYDKDF (reference sequence). CDR3 protein: CATSRDLSGSFTEAFF. CDR3 DNA: TGTGCCACCAGCAGAGATCTCTCCGGGTCCTTCACTGAAGCTTTCTTT.

V and J are TRBV28 and TRBJ2-2; no firm D call. The germline V gene has CDR1 MDHEN and CDR2 SYDVKM. The V gene lost 6 bases and the J gene lost 5 bases, with 13 bases spanning the gap. The CDR3 has 14 residues. CDR3 in amino acids: CASRDRWGTGELFF. The DNA for the CDR3 is TGTGCCAGCAGGGATCGTTGGGGTACCGGGGAGCTGTTTTTT.

The chain combines TRBV19 with TRBJ2-5; TRBD2 aligns across 7 bases. The germline gives CDR1 LNHDA, CDR2 SQIVND (reference sequence). The CDR3 has 16 residues. With V trimmed by 1 base and J by 5 bases, 10 bases remained unmatched. CDR3 protein: CASSIGGLGSGETQYF. The CDR3 DNA sequence: TGTGCCAGTAGTATAGGAGGGTTAGGTAGCGGGGAGACCCAGTACTTC.

This clonotype was counted only a few times. Possible read error: a much larger clone is one base away. V gene TRBV29-1 combines with J gene TRBJ2-7, with D unclear. CDR1 is SQVTM and CDR2 is ANQGSEA in the germline V gene. The CDR3 has 15 amino acids. The CDR3 sequence: CSVVGKSVQFYERYF. The CDR3 DNA reads as TGCAGCGTTGTCGGCAAGAGCGTTCAATTCTACGAGCGGTACTTC.

To note about this clonotype: The junction departs from germline at one end; a sequencing error may be responsible. CDR3: CASSWEGLKAQYF. DNA for the CDR3: TGTGCCAGCAGCTGGGAGGGTTTGAAGGCCCAATACTTC. The rearrangement joins TRBV11-3 to TRBJ2-5; 7 nucleotides line up with TRBD2. Per germline, CDR1 SGHNT and CDR2 YENEEA. The CDR3 length is 13 residues. The full variable domain, its missing parts supplied by reference TRBV11-3 and TRBJ2-5, is EAGVVQSPRYKIIEKKQPVAFWCNPISGHNTLYWYLQNLGQGPELLIRYENEEAVDDSQLPKDRFSAERLKGVDSTLKIQPAELGDSAVYLCASSWEGLKAQYFGPGTRLLVL.

There are many counts of this clonotype. The chain joins TRBV4-1 to TRBJ2-1; 10 nucleotides agree with TRBD1. CDR1 MGHRA and CDR2 YSYEKL come from the germline V gene. The CDR3 runs 15 residues. V dropped 4 bases and J dropped 6; count of bases not matched to a gene: 6. The CDR3 sequence: CASSPRQGAINEQFF. DNA of the CDR3: TGCGCCAGCAGCCCCCGACAGGGGGCTATCAATGAGCAGTTCTTC.

This clonotype has a count of ten or more. This chain joins TRBV28 and TRBJ2-3, with D uncertain. The CDR3 has 16 amino acids. V lost 5 bases, J lost 2 bases, and 17 bases lay in between. Germline CDR1 is MDHEN and CDR2 is SYDVKM. CDR3 residues: CASSPVGPPLTDTQYF. In DNA, the CDR3 is TGTGCCAGCAGTCCGGTGGGTCCTCCTCTCACAGATACGCAGTATTTT.

This clonotype came up a few times. V and J are TRBV14 and TRBJ2-1; 12 positions agree with TRBD2. The germline gives CDR1 SGHDN, CDR2 FVKESK. CDR3 size: 18 residues. Unmatched junction bases numbered 11, after V lost 0 bases and J lost 8 bases. CDR3 residues: CASSQDPPSGRAFHEQFF. DNA of the CDR3: TGTGCCAGCAGCCAAGATCCGCCTAGCGGGAGGGCCTTTCATGAGCAGTTCTTC.

This clonotype came up many times. The chain combines TRBV19 with TRBJ1-1; 8 positions match TRBD1. V dropped 11 bases and J dropped 1; count of bases not matched to a gene: 12. Per the germline V gene, CDR1 is LNHDA and CDR2 is SQIVND (reference sequence). The CDR3 has 15 residues. CDR3 loop: CAVVRTGWENTEAFF. In DNA, the CDR3 is TGTGCCGTAGTAAGGACAGGGTGGGAGAACACTGAAGCTTTCTTT.

This clonotype has ten or more counts. The chain recombines TRBV5-1 with TRBJ2-3, with a possible D match to TRBD2 (6 bases). Trimming took 6 bases from V and 3 from J, leaving 11 bases between them. The CDR3 sequence is 13 residues long. CDR1 is SGHRS and CDR2 is YFSETQ in the germline V gene. The CDR3 DNA sequence: TGCGCCAGCAACCGGGGGATGACAGATACGCAGTATTTT. The encoded protein is CASNRGMTDTQYF.

Note on this clonotype: One end of the junction varies from germline; a read error may be responsible. The chain employs TRBV30 and TRBJ1-2; D perhaps matches TRBD1 (6 bases). Germline CDR1 reads GTSNPN; CDR2 reads SVGIG (reference sequence). This CDR3 has 14 residues. The CDR3: CAWSVRQGSHGYNF. In nucleotides, the CDR3 is TGTGCCTGGAGTGTACGGCAGGGGAGTCATGGCTACAACTTC.

This clonotype was found many times. This chain uses TRBV10-2 with TRBJ2-3; tentatively, D is TRBD2 (5 bases). V shed 3 bases and J shed 2 bases, with 6 bases lying between them. The CDR3 runs 13 residues. The germline V gene encodes CDR1 WSHSY and CDR2 SAAADI. The CDR3 loop is CASSDSDTDTQYF. The CDR3 nucleotides read TGCGCCAGCAGTGATAGCGACACAGATACGCAGTATTTT.

In its sample, this clonotype was seen many times. The V and J genes are TRBV11-2 and TRBJ1-6; TRBD1 agrees at 7 bases. The length of the CDR3 is 19 residues. CDR1 is SGHAT, CDR2 FQNNGV, per germline. V lost 4 bases to trimming and J lost 1 base; unmatched junction nucleotides: 13. This chain's CDR3 is CASSYQRIRQGSYNSPLHF. The CDR3 DNA follows: TGTGCCAGCAGCTATCAACGCATCCGACAGGGTTCCTATAATTCACCCCTCCACTTT.

The rearrangement joins TRBV6-1 to TRBJ2-5; D could derive from TRBD1 or TRBD2 (5 bases each). The germline CDR1 and CDR2 sequences are MNHNS and SASEGT. V was trimmed by 6 bases and J by 5 bases, leaving 25 bases between them. The CDR3 runs 17 residues. CDR3 coding DNA: TGTGCCAGCAGAGGCCGAGGGGCGGAGGTGGGAGATGAGACCCAGTACTTC. Encoded protein: CASRGRGAEVGDETQYF.

This clonotype was recorded at least ten times. The chain is built from TRBV12-3 or TRBV12-4 and TRBJ1-1; D uncertain. This CDR3 is 18 amino acids long. Trimming shortened V by 6 bases and J by 3 bases, and 26 bases separated the two germline ends. CDR3 coding DNA: TGTGCCAGCAGCACCAGCAACCGGGGAGGTAGAACGGACACTGAAGCTTTCTTT. It translates to CASSTSNRGGRTDTEAFF.